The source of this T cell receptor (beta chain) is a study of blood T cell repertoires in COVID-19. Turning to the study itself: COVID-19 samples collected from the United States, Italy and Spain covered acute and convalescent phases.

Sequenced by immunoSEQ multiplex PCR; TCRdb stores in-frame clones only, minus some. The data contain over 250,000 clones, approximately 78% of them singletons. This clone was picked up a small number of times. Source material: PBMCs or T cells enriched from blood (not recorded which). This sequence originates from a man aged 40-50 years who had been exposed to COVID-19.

The CDR3 is CASTLRQGASSPLHF. In DNA, the CDR3 is TGTGCCAGCACCCTTAGACAGGGGGCGAGTTCACCCCTCCACTTT. V is TRBV6-5 and J is TRBJ1-6, with 10 bases lining up with TRBD1. CDR1 is MNHEY and CDR2 is SVGAGI in the germline V gene. The CDR3 has 15 amino acids. Unmatched junction bases numbered 9, after V lost 7 bases and J lost 9 bases.